This T cell receptor beta chain was sequenced in a study of T cells in Graves' hyperthyroidism and ophthalmopathy. Findings of the study overall: Median prediction lead before ophthalmopathy onset was 5.5 to 7 months with the model.

A few counts support this clonotype. Its antigen remains unknown. Germline V gene data show CDR1 as MRHNA and CDR2 as SNTAGT. The J segment lost 3 bases and the V segment lost 6 bases, leaving 6 bases of the junction unmatched. The CDR3 consists of 14 residues. Uncontrolled infection, other autoimmune disease, pregnancy or lactation excluded patients. Blood was sampled at initial diagnosis of hyperthyroidism, prior to onset of any ophthalmopathy symptoms. Amplification yielded TCR beta CDR3 regions, with RNA transcripts as the source. The primer set for the first-round RT-PCR of the TCR CDR3 was HTBI. A single record per CDR3 protein comes from TCRdb applying MiXCR to the multiplex PCR reads. The sample has more than 350,000 distinct CDR3 sequences; about a sixth are singletons.

The TCR comes from a woman between 25 and 40 years old with Graves' hyperthyroidism that later progressed to Graves' ophthalmopathy. The sequencing sample was made of blood. V is TRBV6-4 and J is TRBJ2-3; 7 nucleotides agree with TRBD1. The CDR3 nucleotides read TGTGCCAGCAGCGAAGGGGGCGAGACAGATACGCAGTATTTT. Protein sequence: CASSEGGETDTQYF.